The rows below give T cell receptor beta chains drawn from one sample of a study of blood T cell repertoires in COVID-19. TCRdb's copy holds only in-frame clones and misses some; the assay was immunoSEQ multiplex PCR. The data hold roughly 150,000 clones, with roughly nine tenths observed a single time. Sequencing was done on a sample of peripheral blood. The source is a man in his 60s with active or convalescent COVID-19. Each CDR3 is given with its conserved first and last residue. The D gene is left open where the match is weak. Size is stated for part of the rows, as once, few or many counts, or as a class when the clone is expanded.

>.|TRBJ2-3|.|TRBV4-1
CASSQVPGFRDTQYF
TGCGCCAGCAGCCAAGTTCCGGGTTTCAGAGATACGCAGTATTTT
>TRBD1|TRBJ1-2|.|TRBV7-8
CASSLGIGTVANYGYTF
TGTGCCAGCAGCTTAGGGATAGGGACAGTAGCTAACTATGGCTACACCTTC
>TRBD1|TRBJ1-1|.|TRBV20-1
CSASRTGGYTEAFF
TGCAGTGCTAGTCGCACAGGGGGCTACACTGAAGCTTTCTTT
>TRBD1|TRBJ1-5|.|TRBV7-9
CASSPMDRGTQPQHF
TGTGCCAGCAGCCCTATGGACAGGGGGACTCAGCCCCAGCATTTT
>.|TRBJ1-2|once|TRBV10-3
CAISIEANYGYTF
TGTGCCATCAGTATTGAGGCTAACTATGGCTACACCTTC
>TRBD2|TRBJ2-2|.|TRBV29-1
CSVEASGTNTGELFF
TGCAGCGTTGAAGCTAGCGGGACCAACACCGGGGAGCTGTTTTTT
>TRBD2|TRBJ2-1|once|TRBV6-1
CASSEELAPYNEQFF
TGTGCCAGCAGTGAGGAACTAGCGCCTTACAATGAGCAGTTCTTC
>TRBD2|TRBJ2-1|.|TRBV29-1
CSVQGTSGSINEQFF
TGCAGCGTTCAAGGGACTAGCGGGAGTATAAATGAGCAGTTCTTC
>.|TRBJ2-1|.|TRBV3-1/TRBV3-2
CASSQFLESSPVF
TGTGCCAGCAGCCAATTTTTAGAGAGTAGTCCGGTCTTC
>.|TRBJ2-7|.|TRBV19
CASSRGPQNYEQYF
TGTGCCAGTAGTAGGGGGCCCCAAAACTACGAGCAGTACTTC
>TRBD2|TRBJ2-1|.|TRBV11-3
CASSLGHGGASNEQFF
TGTGCCAGCAGCTTAGGTCACGGGGGGGCCTCCAATGAGCAGTTCTTC
>.|TRBJ1-1|few|TRBV18
CASSPPERYMAFF
TGTGCCAGCTCACCACCGGAGCGTTATATGGCTTTCTTT
>TRBD1|TRBJ1-2|.|TRBV6-5
CASSPDRDLSGYTF
TGTGCCAGCAGCCCCGACAGGGATCTCTCTGGCTACACCTTC
>TRBD1|TRBJ1-2|.|TRBV5-1
CASSLPGQGRLGGYTF
TGCGCCAGCAGCTTACCGGGACAGGGACGTTTAGGTGGCTACACCTTC
>.|TRBJ2-3|.|TRBV5-1
CASSSYTDTQYF
TGCGCCAGCAGCTCTTACACAGATACGCAGTATTTT
>TRBD1|TRBJ1-1|.|TRBV18
CASSQDRANTEAFF
TGTGCCAGCTCACAGGACAGGGCGAACACTGAAGCTTTCTTT
>TRBD1|TRBJ1-2|.|TRBV5-1
CATTQNPGQKYYGYTF
TGCGCCACTACCCAAAACCCGGGACAGAAGTACTATGGCTACACCTTC
>.|TRBJ2-3|.|TRBV5-1
CASSLGGQSSPDTQYF
TGCGCCAGCAGCCTTGGCGGACAGTCGAGCCCAGATACGCAGTATTTT
>.|TRBJ2-2|once|TRBV11-3
CASSPFSQGNTGELFF
TGTGCCAGCAGCCCCTTTAGCCAGGGGAACACCGGGGAGCTGTTTTTT
>TRBD1|TRBJ2-1|.|TRBV6-2/TRBV6-3
CASSYSGQGNEQFF
TGTGCCAGCAGTTACTCGGGACAGGGGAATGAGCAGTTCTTC
>.|TRBJ1-5|.|TRBV28
CASRAGDQPQHF
TGTGCCAGCAGGGCGGGAGATCAGCCCCAGCATTTT
>TRBD1|TRBJ1-6|.|TRBV25-1
CASRGQDNSPLHF
TGTGCCAGCAGGGGACAGGATAATTCACCCCTCCACTTT
>TRBD2|TRBJ2-1|.|TRBV19
CASSGTSVRDNEQFF
TGTGCCAGTAGTGGTACTAGCGTGAGGGACAATGAGCAGTTCTTC
>TRBD2|TRBJ2-7|.|TRBV5-6
CASSLRTSGGVRYEQYF
TGTGCCAGCAGCTTAAGGACTAGCGGGGGTGTGCGCTACGAGCAGTACTTC
>.|TRBJ1-5|few|TRBV28
CASRPVTGSRNQPQHF
TGTGCCAGCAGACCCGTTACAGGGTCTCGCAATCAGCCCCAGCATTTT
>TRBD1|TRBJ1-1|few|TRBV5-1
CASSSGQGVTEAFF
TGCGCCAGCAGCTCGGGACAGGGTGTGACTGAAGCTTTCTTT
>TRBD2|TRBJ2-1|.|TRBV27
CASSITGLAGGPTKNNEQFF
TGTGCCAGCAGTATAACAGGACTAGCGGGAGGACCCACAAAGAACAATGAGCAGTTCTTC